The 27 T cell receptor beta chains listed next were all sequenced from one sample in a study of T cell repertoires in cytomegalovirus infection. TCRdb fed the reads into MiXCR, producing one record per CDR3 protein. This table has nearly 550,000 distinct CDR3 sequences, 16% appearing once. Sequencing used CD8+ T cells from PBMCs. The receptor set was obtained from a human donor in good health (CMV status not recorded). Some clones in this sample may be carry-over from other donors' samples.

This clonotype has at least ten counts. The rearrangement joins TRBV7-2 to TRBJ2-3; the D is unclear. Germline V gene sequence: CDR1 SGHTA, CDR2 FQGNSA. This CDR3 spans 13 amino acids. The V and J ends lost 1 base and 3 bases respectively, with 5 bases between them. The CDR3 protein is CASSLDLTDTQYF. The CDR3 region has the DNA TGTGCCAGCAGCTTAGATTTGACAGATACGCAGTATTTT.

This clonotype was detected many times. CDR3 in amino acids: CASSDSWGTGLHEQYF. Written as DNA, the CDR3 is TGTGCCAGCAGTGATTCGTGGGGGACAGGGTTACACGAGCAGTACTTC. The chain joins TRBV6-1 to TRBJ2-7, with 9 positions matching TRBD1. Trimming cost V 3 bases and J 5 bases; bases outside gene matches: 11. The CDR3 is made up of 16 amino acids. The germline CDR1 and CDR2 sequences are MNHNS and SASEGT.

This clonotype was counted ten times or more. V and J are TRBV7-9 and TRBJ2-5, with D possibly matching TRBD2 (6 bases). The CDR3 runs to 15 residues. The germline CDR1 and CDR2 sequences are SEHNR and FQNEAQ (reference sequence). The V end lost 5 bases, the J end lost 1 base, and 14 bases lay between the germline ends. The CDR3 protein is CASSHARRVQETQYF. The CDR3 region has the DNA TGTGCCAGCAGCCACGCAAGGAGGGTCCAAGAGACCCAGTACTTC.

There are a few counts of this clonotype. This chain joins TRBV27 and TRBJ2-7, with 15 bases lining up with TRBD2. Germline CDR1 MNHEY, CDR2 SMNVEV (reference sequence). With V trimmed by 2 bases and J by 0 bases, 8 bases remained unmatched. The CDR3 runs to 19 residues. The CDR3 protein is CASSLTGTSGGRFSYEQYF. The CDR3 coding sequence is TGTGCCAGCAGTTTAACAGGGACTAGCGGGGGGCGATTCTCCTACGAGCAGTACTTC.

The genes are TRBV12-3 or TRBV12-4 and TRBJ1-2; the D is unclear. The CDR3 extends over 13 amino acids. The V end lost 4 bases, the J end lost 5 bases, and 11 bases lay between the germline ends. Here the CDR3 reads CASSYPRVYGYTF. The CDR3 bases are TGTGCCAGCAGTTACCCCCGGGTTTATGGCTACACCTTC.

This clonotype came up once. The chain is built from TRBV20-1 and TRBJ2-3; 13 positions match TRBD2. With V trimmed by 6 bases and J by 5 bases, 5 bases remained unmatched. CDR1 is DFQATT and CDR2 is SNEGSKA in the germline V gene (reference sequence). CDR3 length equals 14 residues. The CDR3 loop reads CSARTSGSRDTQYF. The CDR3 nucleotides are TGCAGTGCCCGGACTAGCGGGAGTAGAGATACGCAGTATTTT.

This clonotype came up many times. The V call is TRBV10-3, the J call TRBJ2-6; 9 nucleotides agree with TRBD1. The germline gives CDR1 ENHRY, CDR2 SYGVKD. The CDR3 has 16 amino acids. With 4 bases clipped from V and 7 bases from J, the junction kept 8 bases outside the gene matches. The DNA for the CDR3 is TGTGCCATCAGTGCCGGACAGGGGCCTCGTGCCAACGTCCTGACTTTC. This sequence encodes CAISAGQGPRANVLTF.

This clonotype was counted many times. The CDR3 sequence: CASSLNADRASYNSPLHF. DNA for the CDR3: TGTGCCAGCAGCTTAAACGCGGACAGAGCCTCCTATAATTCACCCCTCCACTTT. The chain carries TRBV7-6 and TRBJ1-6; D possibly corresponds to TRBD1 (6 bases). The CDR3 is made up of 18 amino acids. Trimming pared 2 bases from V and 0 bases from J, leaving 14 bases between. CDR1 is SGHVS, CDR2 FNYEAQ, per germline.

Worth noting for this clonotype: This may come from a read error, since a much larger clone is one base off. The gene calls are TRBV7-4 and TRBJ2-1, with 8 bases lining up with TRBD2. Germline CDR1 SGHVT, CDR2 SQSDAQ. CDR3 length equals 15 residues. DNA for the CDR3: TGTGCCAGCAGCCCAGGACTAGCCCGTGACAATGAGCATTTCTTC. Translation: CASSPGLARDNEHFF.

The V call is TRBV20-1, the J call TRBJ2-7; TRBD1 might be the D (6 bases). Germline loops: CDR1 DFQATT, CDR2 SNEGSKA (reference sequence). This CDR3 spans 15 amino acids. V dropped 6 bases and J dropped 4 bases, with 22 bases sitting between them. Here the CDR3 DNA reads TGCAGTGCCGAGATCGAGTCACGAGGGGGTTACGAGCAGTACTTC. This codes for CSAEIESRGGYEQYF.

The sample holds many counts of this clonotype. V usage is TRBV6-6 and J usage is TRBJ1-5, with D possibly being TRBD1 (5 bases). Germline V CDR1 and CDR2: MNHNY, SVGAGI (reference sequence). The ends were cut back, 7 bases at V and 4 bases at J, with 17 bases in the middle. CDR3 length equals 15 residues. CDR3 DNA sequence: TGTGCCAGCATCCCGACCCGGGACCGTAATCAGCCCCAGCATTTT. It codes for CASIPTRDRNQPQHF.

Here the CDR3 DNA reads TGCGCCAGCAGGGGGATGGGAGATACGCAGTATTTT. Its protein product is CASRGMGDTQYF. The chain employs TRBV5-1 and TRBJ2-3, with D uncertain. The CDR3 length is 12 residues. Germline lookup yields CDR1 SGHRS and CDR2 YFSETQ. V shed 5 bases and J shed 5 bases, with 9 bases lying between them.

This clonotype was seen at least ten times. This rearrangement joins TRBV20-1 to TRBJ2-1; 9 nucleotides align to TRBD2. Per the germline V gene, CDR1 is DFQATT and CDR2 is SNEGSKA (reference sequence). This CDR3 region has 15 residues. The V and J ends lost 5 bases and 8 bases, in that order; junction bases with no gene match: 13. CDR3 nucleotide sequence: TGCAGTGCTCACCGCGTAGCGGGAGATGACTATGAGCAGTTCTTC. It codes for CSAHRVAGDDYEQFF.

This clonotype was picked up many times. This chain uses TRBV28 with TRBJ1-1, with 9 nucleotides matching TRBD1. V shed 5 bases, J shed 1 base, and the junction held 2 bases outside the gene matches. CDR1 and CDR2 (germline): MDHEN, SYDVKM. This CDR3 is built from 14 residues. As DNA, the CDR3 is TGTGCCAGCAGTCCACAGGGGGCGAACACTGAAGCTTTCTTT. As protein: CASSPQGANTEAFF.

This clonotype was seen only a few times. The chain is built from TRBV20-1 and TRBJ2-7, with a possible D match to TRBD2 (6 bases). This CDR3 comprises 13 residues. Trimming removed 1 base at V and 6 bases at J, with 13 bases between. CDR1 is DFQATT, CDR2 SNEGSKA, per germline (reference sequence). The CDR3 bases are TGCAGTGCTAGAGTTGGGGTCGGGGGCGAGCAGTACTTC. Translating it yields CSARVGVGGEQYF.

This clonotype occurred many times. CDR3 sequence: CASSQTGYSYEQYF. In DNA form, the CDR3 reads TGTGCCAGCAGTCAGACAGGGTACTCCTACGAGCAGTACTTC. The J gene is TRBJ2-7, the V gene TRBV27; 7 nucleotides match TRBD1. J gave up 0 bases and V 5 bases, and 4 bases lay outside the gene matches. CDR3 size: 14 residues. Germline values: CDR1 MNHEY, CDR2 SMNVEV (reference sequence).

This chain joins TRBV3-1 and TRBJ2-2; 9 positions agree with TRBD1. Germline V gives CDR1 LGHDT, CDR2 YNNKEL (reference sequence). The CDR3 totals 15 residues. V lost 4 bases and J lost 4; bases outside the gene matches: 4. Here the CDR3 DNA reads TGTGCCAGCAGCCGAGACAGGGGGTCCACCGGGGAGCTGTTTTTT. This gives the protein CASSRDRGSTGELFF. Supplemented by reference TRBV3-1 and TRBJ2-2, the full variable domain reads DTAVSQTPKYLVTQMGNDKSIKCEQNLGHDTMYWYKQDSKKFLKIMFSYNNKELIINETVPNRFSPKSPDKAHLNLHINSLELGDSAVYFCASSRDRGSTGELFFGEGSRLTVL.

V usage is TRBV6-2 or TRBV6-3 and J usage is TRBJ2-5; TRBD1 aligns across 10 bases. Germline CDR1 is MNHEY and CDR2 is SVGEGT. V gave up 0 bases and J gave up 0 bases; unmatched junction bases: 16. The CDR3 has 21 amino acids. CDR3 sequence reads: CASSYSAGTGVVWLDQETQYF. CDR3 sequence (DNA): TGTGCCAGCAGTTACTCGGCGGGGACAGGGGTCGTTTGGCTGGACCAAGAGACCCAGTACTTC.

This clonotype came up many times. This rearrangement joins TRBV7-2 to TRBJ2-2; 10 nucleotides align to TRBD2. V lost 4 bases to trimming and J lost 3 bases; unmatched junction nucleotides: 5. Germline loops: CDR1 SGHTA, CDR2 FQGNSA. This CDR3 comprises 16 residues. Here the CDR3 reads CASSSWTSGDTGELFF. In nucleotides, the CDR3 is TGTGCCAGCAGCTCCTGGACTAGCGGAGACACCGGGGAGCTGTTTTTT.

This clonotype was detected ten times or more. The V gene is TRBV12-3 or TRBV12-4, the J gene TRBJ2-7; possible D gene TRBD1, 6 bases. Trimming removed 4 bases at V and 3 bases at J, with 13 bases between. This CDR3 spans 14 amino acids. The CDR3 nucleotides read TGTGCCAGCAGTTCCCCCGACAGGAACTACGAGCAGTACTTC. The encoded protein is CASSSPDRNYEQYF.

The rearrangement links TRBV28 to TRBJ1-4; D unresolved. V lost 2 bases to trimming and J lost 5 bases, with 12 bases between them. The germline V gene has CDR1 MDHEN and CDR2 SYDVKM. The CDR3 extends over 15 amino acids. CDR3 protein: CASSLLQTSNEKLFF. As DNA, the CDR3 is TGTGCCAGCAGTTTACTACAGACTTCGAATGAAAAACTGTTTTTT.

This clonotype appeared many times. The V call is TRBV28, the J call TRBJ2-1; the match to TRBD2 covers 9 bases. Germline V gives CDR1 MDHEN, CDR2 SYDVKM. The junction had 5 bases not matched to a gene; V was cut back by 4 bases and J by 4 bases. The CDR3 runs to 15 residues. The CDR3 region has the DNA TGTGCCAGCAGTTCCCTGCGGGAGGGGTACAATGAGCAGTTCTTC. Translation: CASSSLREGYNEQFF.

This clonotype was observed many times. The genes are TRBV10-3 and TRBJ1-5; 7 bases match TRBD1. From germline, CDR1 is ENHRY and CDR2 SYGVKD. V lost 10 bases, J lost 0 bases, and 12 bases stayed unmatched. CDR3 length equals 16 residues. The chain's CDR3 is CARDSTFWNSNQPQHF. CDR3 nucleotides: TGTGCCAGGGACAGCACTTTTTGGAATAGCAATCAGCCCCAGCATTTT.

This clonotype was picked up many times. The rearrangement joins TRBV11-2 to TRBJ2-7, with 10 bases aligning to TRBD1. The germline CDR1 and CDR2 sequences are SGHAT and FQNNGV. This CDR3 is built from 16 residues. V lost 2 bases to trimming and J lost 1 base; unmatched junction nucleotides: 5. The CDR3 DNA reads TGTGCCAGCAGCTTATACCGGGACAGGGGTTCCTACGAGCAGTACTTC. This codes for CASSLYRDRGSYEQYF.

The chain is built from TRBV2 and TRBJ2-7; weak D call: TRBD1 (6 bases). Trimming took off 1 base at V and 2 bases at J, with 12 bases between the two ends. CDR1 and CDR2 from the germline V gene are SNHLY and FYNNEI. The CDR3 covers 15 residues. CDR3 nucleotide sequence: TGTGCCAGCAGTGAAGGCTGGGGGCCTACCTACGAGCAGTACTTC. Encoded protein: CASSEGWGPTYEQYF.

In this sample, this clonotype turned up a few times. The chain recombines TRBV5-4 with TRBJ1-3; D ambiguous. CDR3 size: 14 residues. Per the germline V gene, CDR1 is SGHNT and CDR2 is YYREEE (reference sequence). Trimming pared 6 bases from V and 1 base from J, leaving 11 bases between. The CDR3 coding sequence is TGTGCCAGCACCTCCCGGGGATCTGGAAACACCATATATTTT. It specifies CASTSRGSGNTIYF.

The chain couples TRBV4-1 to TRBJ1-1; the D gene is possibly TRBD1 (6 bases). The CDR3 has 14 residues. Trimming took 0 bases from V and 8 from J, leaving 13 bases between them. The germline gives CDR1 MGHRA, CDR2 YSYEKL. The DNA of the CDR3 is TGCGCCAGCAGCCAAGATACAGGGTTAGGGGAAGCTTTCTTT. Protein sequence: CASSQDTGLGEAFF.